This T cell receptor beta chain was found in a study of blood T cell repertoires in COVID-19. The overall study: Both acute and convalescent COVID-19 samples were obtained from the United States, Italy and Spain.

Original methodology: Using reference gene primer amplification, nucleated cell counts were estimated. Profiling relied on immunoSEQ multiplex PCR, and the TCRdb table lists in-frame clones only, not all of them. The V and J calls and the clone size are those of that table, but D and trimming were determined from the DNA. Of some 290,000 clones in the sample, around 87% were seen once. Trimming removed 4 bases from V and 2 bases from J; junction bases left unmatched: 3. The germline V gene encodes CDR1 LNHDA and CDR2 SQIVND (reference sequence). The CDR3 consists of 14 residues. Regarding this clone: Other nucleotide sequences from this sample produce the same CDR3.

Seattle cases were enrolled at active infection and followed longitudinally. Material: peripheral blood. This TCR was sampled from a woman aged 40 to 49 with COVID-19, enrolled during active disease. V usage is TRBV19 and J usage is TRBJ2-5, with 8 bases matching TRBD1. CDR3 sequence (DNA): TGTGCCAGTAGTAGGGACAGGAGACAAGAGACCCAGTACTTC. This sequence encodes CASSRDRRQETQYF. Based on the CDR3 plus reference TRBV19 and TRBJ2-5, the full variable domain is DGGITQSPKYLFRKEGQNVTLSCEQNLNHDAMYWYRQDPGQGLRLIYYSQIVNDFQKGDIAEGYSVSREKKESFPLTVTSAQKNPTAFYLCASSRDRRQETQYFGPGTRLLVL.